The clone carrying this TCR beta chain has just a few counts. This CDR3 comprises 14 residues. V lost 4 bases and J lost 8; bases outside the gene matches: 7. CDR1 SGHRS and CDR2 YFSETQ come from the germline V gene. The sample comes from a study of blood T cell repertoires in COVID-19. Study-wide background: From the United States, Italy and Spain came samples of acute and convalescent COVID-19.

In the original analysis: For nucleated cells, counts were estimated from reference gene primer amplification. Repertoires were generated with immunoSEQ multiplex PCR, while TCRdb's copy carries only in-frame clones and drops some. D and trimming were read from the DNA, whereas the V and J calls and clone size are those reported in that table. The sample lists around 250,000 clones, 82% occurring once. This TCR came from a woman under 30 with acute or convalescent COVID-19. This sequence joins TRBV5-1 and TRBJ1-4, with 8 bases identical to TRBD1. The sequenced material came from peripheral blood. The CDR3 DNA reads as TGCGCCAGCAGCCCATACGGACAGGGAGAAAAACTGTTTTTT. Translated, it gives CASSPYGQGEKLFF.